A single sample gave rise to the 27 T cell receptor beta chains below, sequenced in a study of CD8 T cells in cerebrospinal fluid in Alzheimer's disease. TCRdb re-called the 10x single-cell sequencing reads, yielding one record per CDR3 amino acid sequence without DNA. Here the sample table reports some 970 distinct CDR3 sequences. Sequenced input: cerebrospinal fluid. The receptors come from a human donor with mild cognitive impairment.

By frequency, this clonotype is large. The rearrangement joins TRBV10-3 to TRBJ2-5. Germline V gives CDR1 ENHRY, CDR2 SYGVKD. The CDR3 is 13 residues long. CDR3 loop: CAISERLGETQYF.

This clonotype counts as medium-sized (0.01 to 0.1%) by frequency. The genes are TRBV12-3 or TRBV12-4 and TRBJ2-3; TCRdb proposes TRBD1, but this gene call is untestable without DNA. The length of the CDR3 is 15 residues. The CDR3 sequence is CASRISGGFGDTQYF.

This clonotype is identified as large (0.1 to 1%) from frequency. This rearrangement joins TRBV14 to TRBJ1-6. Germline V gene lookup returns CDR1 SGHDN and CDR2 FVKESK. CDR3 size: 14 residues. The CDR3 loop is CASSQQVYNSPLHF.

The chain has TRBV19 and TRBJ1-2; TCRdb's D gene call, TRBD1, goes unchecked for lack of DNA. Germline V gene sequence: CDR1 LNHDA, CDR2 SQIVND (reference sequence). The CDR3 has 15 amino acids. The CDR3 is CASSSPGTVNYGYTF.

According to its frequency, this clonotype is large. The CDR3: CASSLEEQGRSGAFF. This chain connects TRBV12-3 or TRBV12-4 to TRBJ1-1; without DNA, the TCRdb call of TRBD1 cannot be checked. This CDR3 contains 15 residues.

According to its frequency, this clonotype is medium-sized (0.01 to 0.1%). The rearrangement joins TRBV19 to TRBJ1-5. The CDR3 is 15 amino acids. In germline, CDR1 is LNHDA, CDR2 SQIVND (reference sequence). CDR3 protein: CASTAGELGNQPQHF. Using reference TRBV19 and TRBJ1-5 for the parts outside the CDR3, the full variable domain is DGGITQSPKYLFRKEGQNVTLSCEQNLNHDAMYWYRQDPGQGLRLIYYSQIVNDFQKGDIAEGYSVSREKKESFPLTVTSAQKNPTAFYLCASTAGELGNQPQHFGDGTRLSIL.

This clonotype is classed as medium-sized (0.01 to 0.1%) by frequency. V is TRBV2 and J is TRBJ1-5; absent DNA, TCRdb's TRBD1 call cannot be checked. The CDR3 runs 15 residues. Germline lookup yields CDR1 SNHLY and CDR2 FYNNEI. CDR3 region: CASSVGGAINQPQHF.

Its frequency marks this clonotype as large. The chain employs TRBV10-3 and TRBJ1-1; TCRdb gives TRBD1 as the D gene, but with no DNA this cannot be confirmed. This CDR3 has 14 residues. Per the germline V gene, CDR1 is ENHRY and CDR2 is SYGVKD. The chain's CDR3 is CAISVGASNTEAFF.

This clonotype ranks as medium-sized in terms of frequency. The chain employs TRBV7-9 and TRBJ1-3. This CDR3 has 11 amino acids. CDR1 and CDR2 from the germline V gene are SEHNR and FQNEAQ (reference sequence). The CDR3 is CASSRGTTIYF.

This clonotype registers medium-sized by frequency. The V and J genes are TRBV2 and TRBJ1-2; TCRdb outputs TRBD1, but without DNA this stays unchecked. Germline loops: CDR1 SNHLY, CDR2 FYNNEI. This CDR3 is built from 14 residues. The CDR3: CASLTRGTGGGYTF. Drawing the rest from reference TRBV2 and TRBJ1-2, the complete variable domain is EPEVTQTPSHQVTQMGQEVILRCVPISNHLYFYWYRQILGQKVEFLVSFYNNEISEKSEIFDDQFSVERPDGSNFTLKIRSTKLEDSAMYFCASLTRGTGGGYTFGSGTRLTVV.

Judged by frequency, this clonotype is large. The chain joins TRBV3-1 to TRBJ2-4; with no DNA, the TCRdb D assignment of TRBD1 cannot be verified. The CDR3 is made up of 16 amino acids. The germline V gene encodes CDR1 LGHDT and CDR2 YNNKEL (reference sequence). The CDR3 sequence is CASSQVPQGAKNIQYF.

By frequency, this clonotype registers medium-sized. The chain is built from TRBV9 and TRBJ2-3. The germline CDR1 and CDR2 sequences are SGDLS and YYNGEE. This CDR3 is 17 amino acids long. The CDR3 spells CASSAFTDSPSTDTQYF.

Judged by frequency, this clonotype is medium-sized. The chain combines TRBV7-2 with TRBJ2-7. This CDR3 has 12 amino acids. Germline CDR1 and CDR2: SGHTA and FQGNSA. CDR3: CASRGSSYEQYF. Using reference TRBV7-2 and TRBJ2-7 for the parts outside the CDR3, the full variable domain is GAGVSQSPSNKVTEKGKDVELRCDPISGHTALYWYRQSLGQGLEFLIYFQGNSAPDKSGLPSDRFSAERTGGSVSTLTIQRTQQEDSAVYLCASRGSSYEQYFGPGTRLTVT.

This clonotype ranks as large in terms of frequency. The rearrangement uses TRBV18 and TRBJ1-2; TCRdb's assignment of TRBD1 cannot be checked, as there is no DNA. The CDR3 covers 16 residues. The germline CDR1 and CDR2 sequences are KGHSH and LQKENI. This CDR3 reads CASSPTGTGGSYGYTF.

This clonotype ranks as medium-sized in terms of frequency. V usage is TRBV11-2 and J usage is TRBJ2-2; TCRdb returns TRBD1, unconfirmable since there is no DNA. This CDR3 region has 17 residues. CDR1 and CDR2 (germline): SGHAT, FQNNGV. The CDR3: CASSLRVRGQGTGELFF.

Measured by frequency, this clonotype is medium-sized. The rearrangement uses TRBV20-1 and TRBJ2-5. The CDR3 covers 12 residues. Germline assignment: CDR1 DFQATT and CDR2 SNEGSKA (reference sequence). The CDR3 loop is CSLERPGETQYF.

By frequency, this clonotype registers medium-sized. CDR3: CASSLVSRVSNQPQHF. This chain connects TRBV7-9 to TRBJ1-5; TCRdb gives TRBD1 as the D gene, but with no DNA this cannot be confirmed. CDR1 is SEHNR and CDR2 is FQNEAQ in the germline V gene (reference sequence). The CDR3 extends over 16 amino acids.

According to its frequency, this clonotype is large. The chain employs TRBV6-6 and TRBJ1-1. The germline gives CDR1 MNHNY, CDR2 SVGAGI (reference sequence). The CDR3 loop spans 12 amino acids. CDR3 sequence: CASTRMNTEAFF.

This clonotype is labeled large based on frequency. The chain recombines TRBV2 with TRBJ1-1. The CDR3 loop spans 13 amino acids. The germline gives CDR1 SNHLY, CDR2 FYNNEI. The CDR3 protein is CASTRTSAAEAFF.

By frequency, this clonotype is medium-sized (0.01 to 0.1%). CDR3 sequence reads: CASSEEVQGRWKDGYTF. V usage is TRBV6-1 and J usage is TRBJ1-2; TCRdb's D call, TRBD1, is unchecked because there is no DNA. The CDR3 has 17 amino acids. Germline values: CDR1 MNHNS, CDR2 SASEGT.

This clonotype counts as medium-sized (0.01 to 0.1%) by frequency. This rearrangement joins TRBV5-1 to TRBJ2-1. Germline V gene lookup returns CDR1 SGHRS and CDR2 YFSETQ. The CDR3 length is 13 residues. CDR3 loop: CACRWEPSDEQFF.

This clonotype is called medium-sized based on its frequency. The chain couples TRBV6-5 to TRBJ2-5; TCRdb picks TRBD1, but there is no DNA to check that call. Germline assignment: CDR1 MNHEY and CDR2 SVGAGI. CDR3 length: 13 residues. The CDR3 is CASSRGRGETQYF.

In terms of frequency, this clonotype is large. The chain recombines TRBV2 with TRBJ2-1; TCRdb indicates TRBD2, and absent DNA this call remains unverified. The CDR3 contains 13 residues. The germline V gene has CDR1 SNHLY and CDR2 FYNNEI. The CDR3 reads CASMAGGKDEQFF.

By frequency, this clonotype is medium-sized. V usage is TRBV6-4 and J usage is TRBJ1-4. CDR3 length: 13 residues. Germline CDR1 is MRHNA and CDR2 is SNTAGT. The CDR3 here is CASSVLLGEKLFF.

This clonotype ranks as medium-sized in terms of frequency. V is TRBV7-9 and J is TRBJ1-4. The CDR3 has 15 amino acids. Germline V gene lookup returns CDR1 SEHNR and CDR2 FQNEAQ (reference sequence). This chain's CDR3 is CASSISSATNEKLFF.

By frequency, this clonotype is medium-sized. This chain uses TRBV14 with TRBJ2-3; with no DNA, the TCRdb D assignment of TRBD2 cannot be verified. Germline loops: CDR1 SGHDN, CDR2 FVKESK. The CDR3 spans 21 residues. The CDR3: CASSHGTGTLISLAYTDTQYF. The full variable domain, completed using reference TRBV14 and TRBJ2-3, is EAGVTQFPSHSVIEKGQTVTLRCDPISGHDNLYWYRRVMGKEIKFLLHFVKESKQDESGMPNNRFLAERTGGTYSTLKVQPAELEDSGVYFCASSHGTGTLISLAYTDTQYFGPGTRLTVL.

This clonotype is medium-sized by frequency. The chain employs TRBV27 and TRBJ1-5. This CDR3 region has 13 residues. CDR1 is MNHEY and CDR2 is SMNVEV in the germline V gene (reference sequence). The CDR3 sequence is CASSSVFGQPQHF.